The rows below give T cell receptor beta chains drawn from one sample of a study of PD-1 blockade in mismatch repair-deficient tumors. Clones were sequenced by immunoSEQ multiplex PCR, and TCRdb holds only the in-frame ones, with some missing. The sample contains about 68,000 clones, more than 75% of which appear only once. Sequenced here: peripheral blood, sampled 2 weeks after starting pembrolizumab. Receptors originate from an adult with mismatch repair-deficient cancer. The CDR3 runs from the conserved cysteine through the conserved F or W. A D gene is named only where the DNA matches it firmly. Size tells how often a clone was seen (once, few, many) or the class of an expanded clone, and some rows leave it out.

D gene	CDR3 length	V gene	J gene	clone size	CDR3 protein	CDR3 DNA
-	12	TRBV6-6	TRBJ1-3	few	CASSFLGNTIYF	TGTGCCAGCAGTTTTTTGGGAAACACCATATATTTT
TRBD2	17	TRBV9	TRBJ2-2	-	CASSLRRLAEHTGELFF	TGTGCCAGCAGCCTCCGGCGGCTAGCGGAGCACACCGGGGAGCTGTTTTTT
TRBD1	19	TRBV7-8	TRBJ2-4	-	CASSLVARGNVFTKNIQYF	TGTGCCAGCAGCTTAGTCGCCAGGGGGAATGTATTTACCAAAAACATTCAGTACTTC
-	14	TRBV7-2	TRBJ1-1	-	CASSLAGQSTEAFF	TGTGCCAGCAGCTTAGCAGGACAGAGCACTGAAGCTTTCTTT
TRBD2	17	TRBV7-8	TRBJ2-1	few	CASSPVVASGSLSEQFF	TGTGCCAGCAGCCCAGTGGTGGCTAGCGGGAGCCTAAGTGAGCAGTTCTTC
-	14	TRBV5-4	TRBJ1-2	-	CASTYGTENYGYTF	TGTGCCAGCACCTACGGGACGGAAAACTATGGCTACACCTTC
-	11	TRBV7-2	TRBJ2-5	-	CASSPVETQYF	TGTGCCAGCAGCCCCGTTGAGACCCAGTACTTC
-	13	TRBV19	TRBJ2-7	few	CASSINLSYEQYF	TGTGCCAGTAGTATAAACCTATCCTACGAGCAGTACTTC
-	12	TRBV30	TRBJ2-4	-	CAWSAQVNIQYF	TGTGCCTGGAGTGCACAGGTAAACATTCAGTACTTC
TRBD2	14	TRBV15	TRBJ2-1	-	CATGTSGRAHEQFF	TGTGCCACCGGGACTAGCGGGAGGGCCCATGAGCAGTTCTTC
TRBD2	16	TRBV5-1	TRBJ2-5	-	CASSSSGGRAQETQYF	TGCGCCAGCAGCTCGAGCGGGGGGAGGGCCCAAGAGACCCAGTACTTC
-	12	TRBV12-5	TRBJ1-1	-	CASGFENTEAFF	TGTGCTAGTGGTTTTGAAAACACTGAAGCTTTCTTT
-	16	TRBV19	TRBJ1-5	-	CASSISPAANNQPQHF	TGTGCCAGTAGTATATCGCCGGCCGCTAACAATCAGCCCCAGCATTTT
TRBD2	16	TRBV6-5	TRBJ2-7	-	CASSYLLAGPLSEQYF	TGTGCCAGCAGTTACCTTCTAGCGGGACCTCTGAGCGAGCAGTACTTC
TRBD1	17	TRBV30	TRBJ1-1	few	CAWRGNRGKFVRTEAFF	TGTGCCTGGAGGGGAAACAGGGGAAAATTCGTTAGGACTGAAGCTTTCTTT
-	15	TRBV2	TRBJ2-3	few	CASSEVGARTDTQYF	TGTGCCAGCAGTGAGGTCGGGGCCCGCACAGATACGCAGTATTTT
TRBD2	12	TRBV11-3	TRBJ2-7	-	CASSSGGNEQYF	TGTGCCAGCAGCTCCGGGGGGAATGAGCAGTACTTC
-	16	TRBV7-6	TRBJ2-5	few	CASSLEALVGVETQYF	TGTGCCAGCAGCTTGGAAGCGCTAGTAGGGGTGGAGACCCAGTACTTC
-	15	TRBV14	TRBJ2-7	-	CASSLRQGGSYEQYF	TGTGCCAGCAGCCTAAGACAGGGAGGTTCCTACGAGCAGTACTTC
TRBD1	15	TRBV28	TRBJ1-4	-	CASRIPGQGYEKLFF	TGTGCCAGCAGAATTCCGGGACAGGGGTATGAAAAACTGTTTTTT
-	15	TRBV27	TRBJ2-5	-	CASRTVGGGQETQYF	TGTGCCAGCAGGACTGTAGGGGGAGGACAAGAGACCCAGTACTTC
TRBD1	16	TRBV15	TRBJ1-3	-	CATSKDEGQGGNTIYF	TGTGCCACCAGCAAAGACGAGGGACAGGGAGGAAACACCATATATTTT
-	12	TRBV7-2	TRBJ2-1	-	CASSFRDNEQFF	TGTGCCAGCAGCTTCCGGGACAATGAGCAGTTCTTC
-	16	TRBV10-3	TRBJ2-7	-	CAISDAGVGALYEQYF	TGTGCCATCAGTGATGCAGGGGTAGGGGCTCTCTACGAGCAGTACTTC
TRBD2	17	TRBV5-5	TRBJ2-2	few	CASSAVSGGIGFGELFF	TGTGCCAGCAGCGCGGTCTCCGGGGGGATTGGTTTTGGGGAGCTGTTTTTT
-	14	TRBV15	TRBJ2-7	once	CATSRDRDKGEQYF	TGTGCCACCAGCAGAGATCGGGACAAAGGGGAGCAGTACTTC
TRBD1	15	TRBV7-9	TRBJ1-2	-	CASSSQGRTGVGYTF	TGTGCCAGCAGCTCCCAGGGTCGGACAGGGGTCGGCTACACCTTC
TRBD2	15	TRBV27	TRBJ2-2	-	CASRLTSGNTGELFF	TGTGCCAGCAGGTTGACTAGCGGGAACACCGGGGAGCTGTTTTTT
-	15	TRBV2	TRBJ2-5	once	CASRLSIGGGETQYF	TGTGCCAGCAGGCTCAGCATTGGAGGAGGAGAGACCCAGTACTTC
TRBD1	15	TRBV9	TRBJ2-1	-	CASSVVTGDGGEQFF	TGTGCCAGCAGCGTAGTTACAGGGGATGGAGGTGAGCAGTTCTTC
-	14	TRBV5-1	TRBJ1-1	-	CASSLAQTNTEAFF	TGCGCCAGCAGTTTGGCTCAGACGAACACTGAAGCTTTCTTT
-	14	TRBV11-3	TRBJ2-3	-	CASRTGMSTDTQYF	TGTGCCAGCAGAACAGGAATGAGCACAGATACGCAGTATTTT
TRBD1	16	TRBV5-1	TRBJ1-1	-	CASSPEGQGAWAEAFF	TGCGCCAGCAGCCCAGAAGGACAGGGGGCTTGGGCTGAAGCTTTCTTT
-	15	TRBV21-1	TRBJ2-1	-	CASARGTGVYNEQFF	TGTGCCAGCGCGAGGGGGACAGGGGTCTACAATGAGCAGTTCTTC
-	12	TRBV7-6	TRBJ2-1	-	CASSLVGGEQFF	TGTGCCAGCAGCTTAGTGGGCGGTGAGCAGTTCTTC
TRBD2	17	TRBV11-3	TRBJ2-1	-	CASSEDSGRGSYNEQFF	TGTGCCAGCAGCGAAGATAGCGGGAGGGGCTCCTACAATGAGCAGTTCTTC
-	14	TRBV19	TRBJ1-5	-	CASSKQGWGQPQHF	TGTGCCAGTAGTAAACAGGGTTGGGGCCAGCCCCAGCATTTT
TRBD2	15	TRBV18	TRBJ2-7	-	CASSLTTGGSYEQYF	TGTGCCAGCTCCCTTACTACGGGGGGCTCCTACGAGCAGTACTTC
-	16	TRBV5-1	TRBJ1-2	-	CASSLSPGREVNGYTF	TGCGCCAGCAGCTTGAGTCCTGGCAGGGAGGTGAATGGCTACACCTTC
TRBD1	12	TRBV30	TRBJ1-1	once	CAWRDRGREAFF	TGTGCCTGGAGAGACAGGGGGCGGGAAGCTTTCTTT
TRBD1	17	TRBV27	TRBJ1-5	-	CASSGTGGARGNQPQHF	TGTGCCAGCAGCGGGACAGGGGGCGCCCGGGGCAATCAGCCCCAGCATTTT
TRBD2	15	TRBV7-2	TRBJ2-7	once	CASSQPSGRAYEQYF	TGTGCCAGCAGCCAACCTAGCGGGAGGGCGTACGAGCAGTACTTC
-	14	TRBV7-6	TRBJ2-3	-	CASTNTGNLNTQYF	TGTGCCAGCACCAATACCGGGAATCTGAATACGCAGTATTTT
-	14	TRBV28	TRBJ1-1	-	CASSPPGRMAEAFF	TGTGCCAGCAGTCCTCCGGGCCGGATGGCTGAAGCTTTCTTT
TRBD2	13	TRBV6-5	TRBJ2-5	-	CASRTSGWETQYF	TGTGCCAGCAGGACTAGCGGGTGGGAGACCCAGTACTTC
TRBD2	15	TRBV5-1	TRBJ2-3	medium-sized	CASSVAGTSTDTQYF	TGCGCCAGCAGCGTAGCGGGGACTAGCACAGATACGCAGTATTTT
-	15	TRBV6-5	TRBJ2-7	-	CASSYSTAGSYEQYF	TGTGCCAGCAGTTACTCGACAGCTGGCTCCTACGAGCAGTACTTC
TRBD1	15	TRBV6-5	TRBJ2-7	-	CASSPMGQARREQYF	TGTGCCAGCAGTCCCATGGGACAGGCTCGGCGAGAGCAGTACTTC
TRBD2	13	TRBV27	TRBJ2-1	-	CASSWASGIQQFF	TGTGCCAGCAGTTGGGCTAGCGGGATCCAGCAGTTCTTC
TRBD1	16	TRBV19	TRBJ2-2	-	CASIPGRRQGGGELFF	TGTGCCAGTATCCCGGGACGGAGACAGGGGGGCGGGGAGCTGTTTTTT
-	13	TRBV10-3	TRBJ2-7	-	CAIRGLTQYEQYF	TGTGCCATCAGGGGCCTGACCCAATACGAGCAGTACTTC
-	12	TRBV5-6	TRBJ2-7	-	CASSFYAREQYF	TGTGCCAGCAGCTTCTATGCCCGCGAGCAGTACTTC
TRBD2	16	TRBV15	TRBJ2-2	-	CATSRDGGRTTGELFF	TGTGCCACCAGCAGAGACGGCGGGAGAACCACCGGGGAGCTGTTTTTT
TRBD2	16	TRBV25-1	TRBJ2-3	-	CASSDHGGGGTDTQYF	TGTGCCAGCAGTGACCATGGGGGGGGAGGCACAGATACGCAGTATTTT